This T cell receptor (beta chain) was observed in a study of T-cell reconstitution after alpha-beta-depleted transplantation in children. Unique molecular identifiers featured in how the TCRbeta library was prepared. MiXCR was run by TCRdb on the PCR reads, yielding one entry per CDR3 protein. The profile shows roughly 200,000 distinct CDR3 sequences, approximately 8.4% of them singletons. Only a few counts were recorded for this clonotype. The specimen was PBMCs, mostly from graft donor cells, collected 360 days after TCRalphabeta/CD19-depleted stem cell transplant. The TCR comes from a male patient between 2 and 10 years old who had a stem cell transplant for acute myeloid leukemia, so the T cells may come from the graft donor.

The CDR3 DNA sequence: TGCAGTTTTACGGGCGGGATCACAGATACGCAGTATTTT. Encoded protein: CSFTGGITDTQYF. The chain combines TRBV20-1 with TRBJ2-3; possibly TRBD2 for D (6 bases). CDR1 is DFQATT and CDR2 is SNEGSKA in the germline V gene (reference sequence). The CDR3 extends over 13 amino acids. Trimming removed 8 bases at V and 2 bases at J, with 14 bases between.